This T cell receptor (beta chain) was observed in a study of T cell responses to AZD1222 COVID-19 vaccine. Clones were sequenced by immunoSEQ multiplex PCR, and TCRdb holds only the in-frame ones, with some missing. The sample holds about 180,000 clones, 88% seen once. This CDR3 is 13 amino acids long. The V end was cut by 4 bases, the J end by 5 bases, with 11 bases between. CDR1 is KGHDR, CDR2 SFDVKD, per germline. This clonotype was sampled from an adult who received the AZD1222 COVID-19 vaccine. The chain is built from TRBV24-1 and TRBJ2-7; D not resolved. Sequenced material: peripheral blood, taken 28 days after the second AZD1222 dose. In nucleotides, the CDR3 is TGTGCCACCAGTGAAACAGCTAGGGACGAGCAGTACTTC. This sequence encodes CATSETARDEQYF.